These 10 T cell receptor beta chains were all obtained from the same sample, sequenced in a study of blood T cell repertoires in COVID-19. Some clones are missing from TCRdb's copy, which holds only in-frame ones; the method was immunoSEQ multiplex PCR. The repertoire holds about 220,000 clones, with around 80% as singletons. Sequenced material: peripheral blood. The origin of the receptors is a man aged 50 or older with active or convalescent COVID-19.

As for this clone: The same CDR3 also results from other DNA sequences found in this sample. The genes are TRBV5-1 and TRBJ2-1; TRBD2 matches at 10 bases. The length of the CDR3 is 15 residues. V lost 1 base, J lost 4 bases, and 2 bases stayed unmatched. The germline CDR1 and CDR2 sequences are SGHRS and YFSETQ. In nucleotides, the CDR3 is TGCGCCAGCAGCTTGTCTAGCGGGGGTTACAATGAGCAGTTCTTC. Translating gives CASSLSSGGYNEQFF.

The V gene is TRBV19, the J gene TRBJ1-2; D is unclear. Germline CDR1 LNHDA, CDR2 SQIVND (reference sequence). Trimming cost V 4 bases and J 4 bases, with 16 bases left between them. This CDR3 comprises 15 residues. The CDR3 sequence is CASSNPPSGGYGYTF. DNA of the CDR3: TGTGCCAGTAGTAACCCACCTTCGGGTGGCTATGGCTACACCTTC.

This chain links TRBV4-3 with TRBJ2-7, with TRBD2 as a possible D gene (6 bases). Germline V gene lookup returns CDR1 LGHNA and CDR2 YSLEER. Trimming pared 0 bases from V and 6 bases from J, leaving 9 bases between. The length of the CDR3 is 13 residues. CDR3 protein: CASSQDRGTEQYF. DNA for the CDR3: TGCGCCAGCAGCCAAGATCGCGGGACCGAGCAGTACTTC.

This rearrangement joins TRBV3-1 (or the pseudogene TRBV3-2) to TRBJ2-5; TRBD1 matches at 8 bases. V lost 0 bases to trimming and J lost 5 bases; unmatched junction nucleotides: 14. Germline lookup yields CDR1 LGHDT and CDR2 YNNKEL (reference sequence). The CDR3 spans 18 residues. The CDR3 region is CASSQDWDRPIPSETQYF. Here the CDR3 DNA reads TGTGCCAGCAGCCAAGACTGGGACAGGCCGATACCGTCGGAGACCCAGTACTTC.

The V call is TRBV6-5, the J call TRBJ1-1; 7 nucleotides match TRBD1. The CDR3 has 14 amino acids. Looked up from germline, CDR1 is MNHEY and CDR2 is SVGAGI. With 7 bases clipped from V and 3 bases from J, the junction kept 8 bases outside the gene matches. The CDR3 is CASNPRQGDTEAFF. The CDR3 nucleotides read TGTGCCAGCAACCCTAGACAGGGAGACACTGAAGCTTTCTTT.

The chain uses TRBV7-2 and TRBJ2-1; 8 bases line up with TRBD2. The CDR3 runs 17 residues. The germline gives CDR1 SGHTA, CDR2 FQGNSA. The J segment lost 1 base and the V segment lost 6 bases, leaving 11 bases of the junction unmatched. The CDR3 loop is CASSFTSGSESYNEQFF. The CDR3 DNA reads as TGTGCCAGCAGTTTCACGAGCGGGAGCGAATCCTACAATGAGCAGTTCTTC.

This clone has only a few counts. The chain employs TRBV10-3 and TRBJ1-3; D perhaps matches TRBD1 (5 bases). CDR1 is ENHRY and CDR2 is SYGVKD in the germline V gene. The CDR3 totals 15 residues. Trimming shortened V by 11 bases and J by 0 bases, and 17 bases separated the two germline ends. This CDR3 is CAAGGQGSSGNTIYF. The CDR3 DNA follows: TGTGCCGCAGGCGGCCAGGGTTCCTCTGGAAACACCATATATTTT.

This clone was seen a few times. This CDR3 reads CASSQDYRLITF. In DNA, the CDR3 is TGTGCCAGCAGCCAAGACTACCGCCTAATCACCTTC. The chain couples TRBV3-1 (or the pseudogene TRBV3-2) to TRBJ1-2; D not certain. Germline CDR1 reads LGHDT; CDR2 reads YNNKEL (reference sequence). With 0 bases removed from V and 13 bases from J, the gap between germline ends came to 12 bases. CDR3 length: 12 residues.

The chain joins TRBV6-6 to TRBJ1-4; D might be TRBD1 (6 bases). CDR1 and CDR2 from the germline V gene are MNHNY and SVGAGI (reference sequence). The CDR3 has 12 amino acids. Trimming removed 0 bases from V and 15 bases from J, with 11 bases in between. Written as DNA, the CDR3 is TGTGCCAGCAGTTACTCGGACAGCTTATTGTTTTTT. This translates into CASSYSDSLLFF.

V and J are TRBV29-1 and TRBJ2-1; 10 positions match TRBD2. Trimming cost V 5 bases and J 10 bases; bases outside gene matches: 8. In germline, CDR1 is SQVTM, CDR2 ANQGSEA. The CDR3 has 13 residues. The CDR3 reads CSVRASGSIEQFF. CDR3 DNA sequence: TGCAGCGTTCGGGCTAGCGGGAGCATCGAGCAGTTCTTC.